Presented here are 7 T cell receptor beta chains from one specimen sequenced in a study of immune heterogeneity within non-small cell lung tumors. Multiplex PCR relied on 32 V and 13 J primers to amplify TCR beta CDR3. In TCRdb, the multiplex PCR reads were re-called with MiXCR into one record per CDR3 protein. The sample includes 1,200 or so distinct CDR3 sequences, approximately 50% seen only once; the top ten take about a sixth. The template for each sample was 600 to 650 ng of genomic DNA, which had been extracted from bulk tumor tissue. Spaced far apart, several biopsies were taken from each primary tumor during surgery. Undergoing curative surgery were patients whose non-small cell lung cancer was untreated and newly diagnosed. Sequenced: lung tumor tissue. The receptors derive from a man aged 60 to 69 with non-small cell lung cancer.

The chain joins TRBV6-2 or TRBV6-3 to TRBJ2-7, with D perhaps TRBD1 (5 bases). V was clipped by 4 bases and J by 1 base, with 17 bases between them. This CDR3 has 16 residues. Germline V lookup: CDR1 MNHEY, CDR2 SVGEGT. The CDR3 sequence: CASSSPTGPSSYEQYF. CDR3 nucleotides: TGTGCCAGCAGTTCCCCCACAGGTCCTTCTTCCTACGAGCAGTACTTC.

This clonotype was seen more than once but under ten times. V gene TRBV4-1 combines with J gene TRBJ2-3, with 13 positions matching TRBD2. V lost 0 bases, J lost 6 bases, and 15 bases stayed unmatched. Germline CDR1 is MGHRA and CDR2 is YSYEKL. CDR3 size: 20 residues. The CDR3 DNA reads TGCGCCAGCAGCCAAGATCTCCCCCGCGGACTAGCGGGAGCCCGGGATACGCAGTATTTT. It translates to CASSQDLPRGLAGARDTQYF.

CDR3 DNA: TGTGCCAGCGGCGGGGGTGGGAGACCTTATGGCTACACCTTC. The encoded protein is CASGGGGRPYGYTF. This chain joins TRBV6-1 and TRBJ1-2, with D maybe TRBD1 (5 bases). The CDR3 is 14 residues long. V lost 8 bases, J lost 5 bases, and 18 bases lay in between. Germline-derived CDR1 and CDR2 are MNHNS and SASEGT.

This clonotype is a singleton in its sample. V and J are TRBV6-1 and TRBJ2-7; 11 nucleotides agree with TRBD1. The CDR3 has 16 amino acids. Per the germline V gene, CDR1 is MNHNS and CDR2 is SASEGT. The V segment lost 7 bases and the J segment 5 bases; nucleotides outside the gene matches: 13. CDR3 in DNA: TGTGCCAGCACCCCCGGAACTGGACAGGGGGCCGACGAGCAGTACTTC. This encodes CASTPGTGQGADEQYF.

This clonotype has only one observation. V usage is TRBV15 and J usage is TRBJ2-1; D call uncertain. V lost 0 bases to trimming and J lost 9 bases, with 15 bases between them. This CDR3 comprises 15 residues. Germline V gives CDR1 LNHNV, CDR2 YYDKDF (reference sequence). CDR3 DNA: TGTGCCACCAGCAGAGACCCTCAATTAGTTACTGAGCAGTTCTTC. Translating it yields CATSRDPQLVTEQFF.

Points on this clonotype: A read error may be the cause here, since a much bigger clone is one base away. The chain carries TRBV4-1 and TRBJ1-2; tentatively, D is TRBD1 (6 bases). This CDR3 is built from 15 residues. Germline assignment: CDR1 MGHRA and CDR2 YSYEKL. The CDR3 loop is CASSQDNPGAYGSTF. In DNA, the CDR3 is TGCGCCAGCAGCCAAGATAATCCAGGGGCCTATGGCTCCACCTTC.

CDR3 sequence (DNA): TGTGCCAGCAGTGGGGGCCAAGACGAGCAGTACTTC. Translation: CASSGGQDEQYF. The chain is built from TRBV2 and TRBJ2-7; D possibly corresponds to TRBD1 (5 bases). CDR1 and CDR2 from the germline V gene are SNHLY and FYNNEI. Trimming left V 4 bases short and J 5 bases short, with 9 bases between. This CDR3 contains 12 residues.